Given below is one T cell receptor (beta chain) in context. Its antigen is not identified. The data derive from a study of cytomegalovirus exposure and HLA in healthy donors. Here immunoSEQ multiplex PCR was the method, and the copy in TCRdb shows in-frame clones only, minus some. The table lists over 75,000 clones, more than 75% of them singletons. General study findings and limits: Confirmation was obtained in vitro that three CMV-associated chains are specific for CMV antigens.

V shed 3 bases and J 7 bases; nucleotides not matched to a gene: 9. The CDR3 contains 16 residues. Germline lookup yields CDR1 SGHVS and CDR2 FQNEAQ. This sequence joins TRBV7-8 and TRBJ1-5, with 10 bases identical to TRBD1. This sequence was found in a man in his thirties or forties in good health and CMV-seronegative. The sequencing input was PBMCs. The CDR3 sequence is CASSLAGQGLVQPQHF. The CDR3, as DNA: TGTGCCAGCAGCTTGGCGGGACAGGGGTTGGTCCAGCCCCAGCATTTT. The variable domain in full, completed from reference TRBV7-8 and TRBJ1-5, reads GAGVSQSPRYKVAKRGQDVALRCDPISGHVSLFWYQQALGQGPEFLTYFQNEAQLDKSGLPSDRFFAERPEGSVSTLKIQRTQQEDSAVYLCASSLAGQGLVQPQHFGDGTRLSIL.